This T cell receptor beta chain was sequenced for a study of blood T cells in healthy people across ages. Overall study findings and caveats: Estimates based on one million T cells were treated as lower bounds. With naive T cell percentage, TCR beta diversity showed a strong correlation. Naive CD4+ cells and diversity were both higher in long-lived donors than in aged donors.

Next came a second PCR, run for about 6 to 11 cycles, which used a sample-barcoded 5' primer along with a J-beta primer mix. TCRdb processed the 5' RACE reads anew with MiXCR; each CDR3 protein has one entry. In the table there are approximately 1,000,000 distinct CDR3 sequences, more than 40% of which are singletons. To note about this clonotype: Its cognate antigen is unknown.

This TCR was recovered from a woman aged 55-69 years in good health. The sequencing input was blood.

CDR3 sequence (DNA): TGTGCCAGCAGCCCTGGAAGGGTGACAGATAAAGAGACCCAGTACTTC. Its translation: CASSPGRVTDKETQYF. The chain joins TRBV7-9 to TRBJ2-5; a possible D gene is TRBD1 (5 bases). The V end was cut by 5 bases, the J end by 3 bases, with 19 bases between. CDR1 is SEHNR, CDR2 FQNEAQ, per germline (reference sequence). This CDR3 is built from 16 residues. Full variable domain (rest looked up from reference TRBV7-9 and TRBJ2-5): DTGVSQNPRHKITKRGQNVTFRCDPISEHNRLYWYRQTLGQGPEFLTYFQNEAQLEKSRLLSDRFSAERPKGSFSTLEIQRTEQGDSAMYLCASSPGRVTDKETQYFGPGTRLLVL.